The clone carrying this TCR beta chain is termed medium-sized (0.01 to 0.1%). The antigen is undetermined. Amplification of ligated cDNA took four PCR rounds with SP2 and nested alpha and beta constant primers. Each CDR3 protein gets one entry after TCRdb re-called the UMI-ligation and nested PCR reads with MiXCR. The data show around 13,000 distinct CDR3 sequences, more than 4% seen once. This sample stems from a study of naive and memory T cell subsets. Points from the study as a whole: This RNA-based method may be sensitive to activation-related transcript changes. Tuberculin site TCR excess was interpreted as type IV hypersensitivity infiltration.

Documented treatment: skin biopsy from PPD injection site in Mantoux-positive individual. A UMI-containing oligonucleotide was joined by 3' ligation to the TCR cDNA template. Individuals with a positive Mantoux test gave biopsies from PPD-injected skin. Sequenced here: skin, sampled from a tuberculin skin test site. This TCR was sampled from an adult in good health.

In DNA form, the CDR3 reads TGCGCCAGCAGCCAAGATAGATCCCTAGCGGGGAACAATGAGCAGTTCTTC. Translated: CASSQDRSLAGNNEQFF. The chain combines TRBV4-3 with TRBJ2-1; 9 nucleotides agree with TRBD2. Germline V CDR1 and CDR2: LGHNA, YSLEER. The junction had 8 bases not matched to a gene; V was cut back by 0 bases and J by 5 bases. The CDR3 runs 17 residues.